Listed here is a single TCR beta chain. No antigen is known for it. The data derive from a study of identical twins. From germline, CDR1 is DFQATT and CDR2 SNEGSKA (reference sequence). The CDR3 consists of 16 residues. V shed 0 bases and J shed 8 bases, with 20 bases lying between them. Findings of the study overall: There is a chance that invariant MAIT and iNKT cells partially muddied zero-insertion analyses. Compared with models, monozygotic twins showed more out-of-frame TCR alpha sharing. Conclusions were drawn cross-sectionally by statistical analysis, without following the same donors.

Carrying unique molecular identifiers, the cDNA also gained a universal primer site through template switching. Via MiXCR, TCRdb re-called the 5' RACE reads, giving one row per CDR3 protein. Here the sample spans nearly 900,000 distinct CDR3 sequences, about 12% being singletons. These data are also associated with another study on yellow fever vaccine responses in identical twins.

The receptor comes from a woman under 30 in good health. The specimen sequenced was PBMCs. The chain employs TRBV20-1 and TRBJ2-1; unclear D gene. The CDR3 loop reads CSARDITRHRDDEQFF. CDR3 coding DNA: TGCAGTGCTAGAGATATCACGCGACATAGAGACGATGAGCAGTTCTTC.